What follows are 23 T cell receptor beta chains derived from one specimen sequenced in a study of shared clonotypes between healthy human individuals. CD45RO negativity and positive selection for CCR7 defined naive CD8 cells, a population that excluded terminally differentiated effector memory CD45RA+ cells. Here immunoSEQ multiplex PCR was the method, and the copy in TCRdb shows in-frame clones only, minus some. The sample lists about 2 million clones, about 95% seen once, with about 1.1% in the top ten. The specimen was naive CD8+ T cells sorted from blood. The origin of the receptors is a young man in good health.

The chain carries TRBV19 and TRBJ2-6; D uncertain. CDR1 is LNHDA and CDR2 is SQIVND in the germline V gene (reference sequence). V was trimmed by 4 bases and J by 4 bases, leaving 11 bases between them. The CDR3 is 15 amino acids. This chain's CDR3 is CASSTDLEGANVLTF. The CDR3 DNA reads TGTGCCAGTAGTACGGACCTCGAAGGGGCCAACGTCCTGACTTTC.

This chain's CDR3 is CASSYLSGGATDTQYF. The CDR3 nucleotides read TGTGCCAGCAGCTATCTTAGCGGGGGGGCCACAGATACGCAGTATTTT. V gene TRBV9 combines with J gene TRBJ2-3, with TRBD2 identical over 11 bases. Germline assignment: CDR1 SGDLS and CDR2 YYNGEE. The V gene end was trimmed by 4 bases and the J gene end by 2 bases; junction bases not matched to a gene: 6. The CDR3 is 16 residues long.

CDR3 bases: TGTGCCAGCAGTCTCGTCGCAGGGGGCACTGAAGCTTTCTTT. Translation: CASSLVAGGTEAFF. The chain couples TRBV28 to TRBJ1-1; 7 nucleotides agree with TRBD1. Trimming cost V 5 bases and J 4 bases; bases outside gene matches: 7. Germline CDR1 MDHEN, CDR2 SYDVKM. This CDR3 has 14 residues. The variable domain in full, with the rest retrieved from reference TRBV28 and TRBJ1-1, is DVKVTQSSRYLVKRTGEKVFLECVQDMDHENMFWYRQDPGLGLRLIYFSYDVKMKEKGDIPEGYSVSREKKERFSLILESASTNQTSMYLCASSLVAGGTEAFFGQGTRLTVV.

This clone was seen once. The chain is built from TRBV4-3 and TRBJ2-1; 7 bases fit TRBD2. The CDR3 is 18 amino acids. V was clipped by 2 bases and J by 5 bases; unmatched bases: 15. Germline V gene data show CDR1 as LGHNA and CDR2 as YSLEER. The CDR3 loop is CASSQFVGLAETDNEQFF. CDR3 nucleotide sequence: TGCGCCAGCAGCCAATTCGTGGGCCTAGCGGAGACAGACAATGAGCAGTTCTTC.

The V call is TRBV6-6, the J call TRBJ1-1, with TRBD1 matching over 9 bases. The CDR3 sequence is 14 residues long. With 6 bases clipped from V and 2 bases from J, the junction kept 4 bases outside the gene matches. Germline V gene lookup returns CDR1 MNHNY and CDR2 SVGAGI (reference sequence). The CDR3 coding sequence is TGTGCCAGCAGATTACAGGGGGCTAACACTGAAGCTTTCTTT. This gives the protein CASRLQGANTEAFF.

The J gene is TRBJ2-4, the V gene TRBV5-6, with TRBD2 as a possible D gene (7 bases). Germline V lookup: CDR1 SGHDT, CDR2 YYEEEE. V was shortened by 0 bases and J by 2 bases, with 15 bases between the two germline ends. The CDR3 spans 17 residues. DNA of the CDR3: TGTGCCAGCAGCTTGGAGGGCGGGGGCAGAACCAAAAACATTCAGTACTTC. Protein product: CASSLEGGGRTKNIQYF.

The CDR3 nucleotides read TGTGCCAGCAGCACGAGGGGATCTCAGCCGGGCGAGCAGTACTTC. Amino acid sequence: CASSTRGSQPGEQYF. This chain connects TRBV21-1 to TRBJ2-7. TRBV21-1 is listed as a pseudogene. The CDR3 contains 15 residues.

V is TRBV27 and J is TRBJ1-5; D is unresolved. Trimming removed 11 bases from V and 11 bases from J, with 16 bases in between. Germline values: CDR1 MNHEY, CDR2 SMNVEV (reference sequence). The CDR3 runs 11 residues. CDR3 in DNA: TGTGCCGCGGGTAGTGGTTTGGCCCAGCATTTT. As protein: CAAGSGLAQHF.

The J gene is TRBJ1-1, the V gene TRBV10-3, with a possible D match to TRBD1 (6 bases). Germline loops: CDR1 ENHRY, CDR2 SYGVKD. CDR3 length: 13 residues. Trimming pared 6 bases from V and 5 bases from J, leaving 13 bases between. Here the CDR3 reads CAIREDSRTEAFF. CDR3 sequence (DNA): TGTGCCATCAGGGAGGACAGTCGAACTGAAGCTTTCTTT.

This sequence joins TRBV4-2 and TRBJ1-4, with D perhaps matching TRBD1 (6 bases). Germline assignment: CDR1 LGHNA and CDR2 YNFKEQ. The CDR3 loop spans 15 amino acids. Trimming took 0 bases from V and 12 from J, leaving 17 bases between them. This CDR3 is CASSQEWRGLQELFF. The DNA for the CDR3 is TGTGCCAGCAGCCAAGAGTGGAGGGGGTTGCAGGAACTGTTTTTT.

The CDR3 protein is CASSPLNPRGQGGELFF. CDR3 DNA: TGTGCCAGCAGTCCCCTAAACCCCAGGGGGCAGGGCGGGGAGCTGTTTTTT. The rearrangement joins TRBV27 to TRBJ2-2; 8 nucleotides line up with TRBD1. The CDR3 spans 17 residues. With 5 bases clipped from V and 7 bases from J, the junction kept 15 bases outside the gene matches. Germline V gives CDR1 MNHEY, CDR2 SMNVEV (reference sequence).

This chain's CDR3 is CSVPGQGLETQYF. The CDR3 region has the DNA TGCAGCGTCCCGGGACAGGGGCTAGAGACCCAGTACTTC. The chain uses TRBV29-1 and TRBJ2-5, with 10 nucleotides matching TRBD1. Germline V gene data show CDR1 as SQVTM and CDR2 as ANQGSEA. The CDR3 is made up of 13 amino acids. The V and J ends lost 6 bases and 4 bases, in that order; junction bases with no gene match: 5.

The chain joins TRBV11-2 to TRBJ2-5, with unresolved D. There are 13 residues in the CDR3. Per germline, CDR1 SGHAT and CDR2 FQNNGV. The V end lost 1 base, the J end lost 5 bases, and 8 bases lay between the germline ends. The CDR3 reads CASSLVFLETQYF. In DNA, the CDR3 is TGTGCCAGCAGCTTAGTTTTCTTGGAGACCCAGTACTTC.

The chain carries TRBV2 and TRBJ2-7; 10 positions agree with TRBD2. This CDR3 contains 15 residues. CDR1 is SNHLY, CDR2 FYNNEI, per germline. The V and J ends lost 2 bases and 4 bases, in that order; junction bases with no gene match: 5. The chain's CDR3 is CASSELSSGSYEQYF. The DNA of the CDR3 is TGTGCCAGCAGTGAACTATCTAGCGGGAGTTACGAGCAGTACTTC.

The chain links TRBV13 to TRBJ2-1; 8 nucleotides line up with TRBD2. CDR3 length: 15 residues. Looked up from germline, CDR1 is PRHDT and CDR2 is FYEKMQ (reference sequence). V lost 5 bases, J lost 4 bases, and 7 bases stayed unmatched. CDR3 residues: CASSPWGLEYNEQFF. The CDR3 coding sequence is TGTGCCAGCAGCCCCTGGGGACTAGAGTACAATGAGCAGTTCTTC.

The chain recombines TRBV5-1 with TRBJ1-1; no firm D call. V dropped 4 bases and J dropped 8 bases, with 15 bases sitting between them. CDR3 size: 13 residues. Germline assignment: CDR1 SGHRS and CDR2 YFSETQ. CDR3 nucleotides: TGCGCCAGCAGCCCCGAACCGGGCGACGAAGCTTTCTTT. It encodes CASSPEPGDEAFF.

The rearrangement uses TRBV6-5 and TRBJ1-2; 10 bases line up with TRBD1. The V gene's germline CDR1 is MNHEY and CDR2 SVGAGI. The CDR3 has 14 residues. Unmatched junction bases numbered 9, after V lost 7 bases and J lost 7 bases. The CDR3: CASTQPGTGVGYTF. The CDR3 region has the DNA TGTGCCAGCACCCAACCCGGGACAGGGGTTGGCTACACCTTC.

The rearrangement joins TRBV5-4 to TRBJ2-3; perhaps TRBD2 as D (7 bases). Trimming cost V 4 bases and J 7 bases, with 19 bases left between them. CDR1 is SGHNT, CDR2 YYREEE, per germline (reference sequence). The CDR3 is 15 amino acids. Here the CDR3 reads CASSPEGEGQYTQYF. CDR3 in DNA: TGTGCCAGCAGCCCTGAGGGGGAGGGCCAGTATACGCAGTATTTT.

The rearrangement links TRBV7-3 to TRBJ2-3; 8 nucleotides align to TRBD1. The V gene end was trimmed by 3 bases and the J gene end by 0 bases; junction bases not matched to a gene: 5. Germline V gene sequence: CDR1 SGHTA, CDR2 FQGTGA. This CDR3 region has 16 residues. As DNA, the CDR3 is TGTGCCAGCAGCTTGTGGACAGGGTCTAGCACAGATACGCAGTATTTT. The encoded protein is CASSLWTGSSTDTQYF.

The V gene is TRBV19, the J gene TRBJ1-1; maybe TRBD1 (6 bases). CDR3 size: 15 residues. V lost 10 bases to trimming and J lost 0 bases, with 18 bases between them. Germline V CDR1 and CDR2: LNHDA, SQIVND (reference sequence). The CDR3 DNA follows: TGTGCCACAAATTCTTTGGACAGTCTGAACACTGAAGCTTTCTTT. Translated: CATNSLDSLNTEAFF.

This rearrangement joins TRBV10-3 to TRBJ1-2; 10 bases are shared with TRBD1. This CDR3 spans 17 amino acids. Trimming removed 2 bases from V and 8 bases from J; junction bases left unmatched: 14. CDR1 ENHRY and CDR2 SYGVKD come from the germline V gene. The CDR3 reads CAISEPSGQGTKGGYTF. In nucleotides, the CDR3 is TGTGCCATCAGTGAGCCCTCGGGACAGGGGACAAAGGGAGGCTACACCTTC.

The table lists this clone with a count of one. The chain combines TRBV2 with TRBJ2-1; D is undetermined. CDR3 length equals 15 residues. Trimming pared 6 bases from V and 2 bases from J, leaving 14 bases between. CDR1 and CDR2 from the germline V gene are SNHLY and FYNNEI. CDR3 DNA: TGTGCCAGCAGGTCAAGAGGAGAACCCTACAATGAGCAGTTCTTC. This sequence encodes CASRSRGEPYNEQFF.

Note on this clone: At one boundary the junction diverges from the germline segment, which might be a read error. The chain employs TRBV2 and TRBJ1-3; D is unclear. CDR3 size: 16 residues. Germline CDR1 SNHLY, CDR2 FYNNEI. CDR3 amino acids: CASSEQSEGTGNTIYF. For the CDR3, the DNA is TGTGCCAGCAGTGAGCAGTCAGAGGGAACTGGGAACACCATATATTTT. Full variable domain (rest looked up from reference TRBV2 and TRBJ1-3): EPEVTQTPSHQVTQMGQEVILRCVPISNHLYFYWYRQILGQKVEFLVSFYNNEISEKSEIFDDQFSVERPDGSNFTLKIRSTKLEDSAMYFCASSEQSEGTGNTIYFGEGSWLTVV.